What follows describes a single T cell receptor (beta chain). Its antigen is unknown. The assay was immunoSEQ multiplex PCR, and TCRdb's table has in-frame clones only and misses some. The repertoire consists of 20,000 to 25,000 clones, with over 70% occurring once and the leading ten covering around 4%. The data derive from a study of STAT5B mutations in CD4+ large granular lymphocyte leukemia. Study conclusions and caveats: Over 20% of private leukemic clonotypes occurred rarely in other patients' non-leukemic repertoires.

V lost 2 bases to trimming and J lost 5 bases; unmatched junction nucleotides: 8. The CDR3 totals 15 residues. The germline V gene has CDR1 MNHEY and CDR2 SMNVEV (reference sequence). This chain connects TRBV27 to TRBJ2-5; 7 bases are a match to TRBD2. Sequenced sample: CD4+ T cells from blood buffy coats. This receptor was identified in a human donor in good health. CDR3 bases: TGTGCCAGCAGTTTAAAGGCCGGGGGGTGGGAGACCCAGTACTTC. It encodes CASSLKAGGWETQYF.